This T cell receptor beta chain was found in a study of response to subunit inactivated influenza vaccine. Study results and caveats: Each seasonal flu vaccination may recruit only limited new T cells, authors suggested.

TCRdb itself ran the RT-PCR reads through MiXCR, one entry per CDR3 protein. The sample holds hundreds of thousands of distinct CDR3 sequences, roughly 14% seen once. The V end lost 5 bases, the J end lost 3 bases, and 16 bases lay between the germline ends. The CDR3 is 16 amino acids. The germline V gene encodes CDR1 LNHNV and CDR2 YYDKDF (reference sequence). About this clonotype: Its matching antigen is unknown.

This TCR came from a man in his forties or fifties who received an inactivated influenza vaccine. This material consisted of PBMCs from blood, taken 14 to 15 days before vaccination. V gene TRBV15 combines with J gene TRBJ1-4; D not resolved. As DNA, the CDR3 is TGTGCCACCAGCCCAACCGTTGGGGTCTCTAATGAAAAACTGTTTTTT. Its protein product is CATSPTVGVSNEKLFF.